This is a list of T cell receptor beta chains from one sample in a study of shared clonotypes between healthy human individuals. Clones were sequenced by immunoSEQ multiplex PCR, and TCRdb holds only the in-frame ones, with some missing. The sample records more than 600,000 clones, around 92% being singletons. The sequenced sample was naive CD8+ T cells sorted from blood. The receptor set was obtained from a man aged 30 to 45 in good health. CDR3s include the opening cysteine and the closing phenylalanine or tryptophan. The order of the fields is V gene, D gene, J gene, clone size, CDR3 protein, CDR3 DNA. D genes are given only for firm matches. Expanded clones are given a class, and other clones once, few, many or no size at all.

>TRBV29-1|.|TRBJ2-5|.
CSGGSGGETQYF
TGCAGCGGGGGTAGTGGTGGGGAGACCCAGTACTTC
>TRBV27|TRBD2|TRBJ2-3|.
CASSLLAGGADTQYF
TGTGCCAGCAGTTTACTAGCGGGAGGTGCAGATACGCAGTATTTT
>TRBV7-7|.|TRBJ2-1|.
CASSPPARYNEQFF
TGTGCCAGCAGCCCCCCAGCCCGGTACAATGAGCAGTTCTTC
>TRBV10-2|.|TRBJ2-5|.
CATENGPTQYF
TGCGCCACAGAGAATGGGCCGACCCAGTACTTC
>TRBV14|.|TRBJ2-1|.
CASSHLTHEQFF
TGTGCCAGCAGCCACCTCACACATGAGCAGTTCTTC
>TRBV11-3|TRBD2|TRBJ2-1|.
CASSYRLAGVNEQFF
TGTGCCAGCAGCTATAGACTAGCGGGAGTCAATGAGCAGTTCTTC
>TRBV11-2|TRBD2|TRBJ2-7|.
CASSSSSGSWYEQYF
TGTGCCAGCAGCTCCTCTAGCGGGAGTTGGTACGAGCAGTACTTC
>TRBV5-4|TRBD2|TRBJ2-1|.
CASSLTSGHNEQFF
TGTGCCAGCAGCTTGACTAGCGGGCACAATGAGCAGTTCTTC
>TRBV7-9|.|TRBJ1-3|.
CASSITGSGNTIYF
TGTGCCAGCAGCATTACAGGATCTGGAAACACCATATATTTT
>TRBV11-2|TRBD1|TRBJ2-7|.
CASSPDRYEQYF
TGTGCCAGCAGCCCGGACAGGTACGAGCAGTACTTC
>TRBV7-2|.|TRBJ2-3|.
CASSLRVPDTQYF
TGTGCCAGCAGCTTACGAGTCCCAGATACGCAGTATTTT
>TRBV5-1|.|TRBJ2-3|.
CASKGGGSTDTQYF
TGCGCCAGCAAAGGCGGGGGCAGCACAGATACGCAGTATTTT
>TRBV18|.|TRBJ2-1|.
CASSPGRNEQFF
TGTGCCAGCTCACCGGGGAGGAATGAGCAGTTCTTC
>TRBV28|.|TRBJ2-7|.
CASSPLESGRIPYEQYF
TGTGCCAGCAGTCCCCTTGAATCCGGACGGATCCCATACGAGCAGTACTTC
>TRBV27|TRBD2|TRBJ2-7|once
CASSRGTSGREQYF
TGTGCCAGCAGCCGAGGGACTAGCGGGCGCGAGCAGTACTTC
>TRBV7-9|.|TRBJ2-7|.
CASSLAIYEQYF
TGTGCCAGCAGCTTAGCCATCTACGAGCAGTACTTC
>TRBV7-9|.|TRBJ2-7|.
CASSFAPAPYEQYF
TGTGCCAGCAGCTTCGCCCCGGCCCCCTACGAGCAGTACTTC
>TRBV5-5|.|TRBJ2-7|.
CASSYGQPLSSYEQYF
TGTGCCAGCAGCTACGGGCAGCCTCTTAGCTCCTACGAGCAGTACTTC
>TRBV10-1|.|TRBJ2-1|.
CASSEEVGRYNEQFF
TGCGCCAGCAGTGAAGAGGTGGGCCGGTACAATGAGCAGTTCTTC
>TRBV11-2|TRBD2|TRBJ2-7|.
CASSPWTSGYEQYF
TGTGCCAGCAGCCCCTGGACTAGCGGCTACGAGCAGTACTTC
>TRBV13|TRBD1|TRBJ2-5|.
CASSLQQGAREETQYF
TGTGCCAGCAGCCTTCAACAGGGGGCGAGGGAAGAGACCCAGTACTTC
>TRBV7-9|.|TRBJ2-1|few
CASSLVAYEQFF
TGTGCCAGCAGCTTAGTCGCGTATGAGCAGTTCTTC
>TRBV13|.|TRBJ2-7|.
CASSFSEGTEQYF
TGTGCCAGCAGCTTCTCTGAGGGAACCGAGCAGTACTTC
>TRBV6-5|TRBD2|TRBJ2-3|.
CASSLGGRDQDTQYF
TGTGCCAGCAGTTTAGGCGGGAGGGACCAAGATACGCAGTATTTT
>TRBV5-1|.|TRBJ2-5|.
CASSLAGTYQETQYF
TGCGCCAGCAGCTTGGCCGGGACGTACCAAGAGACCCAGTACTTC
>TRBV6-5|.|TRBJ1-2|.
CASSSLDSYGYTF
TGTGCCAGCAGTTCCCTCGACAGCTATGGCTACACCTTC
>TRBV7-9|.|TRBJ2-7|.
CASSPGGSGSYEQYF
TGTGCCAGCAGCCCCGGGGGTAGCGGCTCCTACGAGCAGTACTTC
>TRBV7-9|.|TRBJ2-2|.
CASSLALGANTGELFF
TGTGCCAGCAGCTTAGCGCTGGGAGCGAACACCGGGGAGCTGTTTTTT
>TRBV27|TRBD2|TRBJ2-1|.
CASTRTSGDGSYNEQFF
TGTGCCAGCACACGGACTAGCGGAGACGGCTCCTACAATGAGCAGTTCTTC
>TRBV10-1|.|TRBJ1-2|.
CASSPRVDYGYTF
TGCGCCAGCAGTCCCAGGGTAGACTATGGCTACACCTTC
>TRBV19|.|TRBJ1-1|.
CASSILGGGPEAFF
TGTGCCAGTAGTATTCTCGGGGGGGGCCCTGAAGCTTTCTTT
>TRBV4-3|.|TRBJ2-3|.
CASSQDLRPSTDTQYF
TGCGCCAGCAGCCAAGATCTTCGACCCAGCACAGATACGCAGTATTTT
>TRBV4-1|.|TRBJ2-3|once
CASSQDPGFADTQYF
TGCGCCAGCAGCCAAGATCCGGGGTTTGCAGATACGCAGTATTTT
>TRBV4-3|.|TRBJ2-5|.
CASSQVFAAQETQYF
TGCGCCAGCAGCCAAGTTTTTGCAGCCCAAGAGACCCAGTACTTC
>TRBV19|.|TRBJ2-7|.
CAVSAGGSYEQYF
TGTGCCGTCTCAGCGGGTGGTTCCTACGAGCAGTACTTC
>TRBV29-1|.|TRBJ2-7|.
CSVASGAYEQYF
TGCAGCGTTGCATCAGGGGCCTACGAGCAGTACTTC
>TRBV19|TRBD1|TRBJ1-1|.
CASRDNRGLYTEAFF
TGTGCCAGTAGGGACAACAGGGGATTATACACTGAAGCTTTCTTT
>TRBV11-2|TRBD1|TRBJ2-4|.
CASSLGQGRVDIQYF
TGTGCCAGCAGCTTAGGACAGGGAAGGGTAGACATTCAGTACTTC
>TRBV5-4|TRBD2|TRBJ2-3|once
CASSLRLAGGWDTQYF
TGTGCCAGCAGCTTGAGACTAGCGGGAGGTTGGGATACGCAGTATTTT
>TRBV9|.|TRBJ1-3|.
CASSGPQRSGNTIYF
TGTGCCAGCAGCGGGCCCCAGCGCTCTGGAAACACCATATATTTT
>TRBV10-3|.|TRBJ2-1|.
CAISEGWGREQFF
TGTGCCATCAGTGAGGGTTGGGGTCGGGAGCAGTTCTTC
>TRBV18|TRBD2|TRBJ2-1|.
CASSISGRYSSYNEQFF
TGTGCCAGCTCAATAAGCGGGAGGTATAGCTCCTACAATGAGCAGTTCTTC
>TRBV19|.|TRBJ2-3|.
CASSKSLLSSTDTQYF
TGTGCCAGTAGCAAATCTCTGTTAAGTAGCACAGATACGCAGTATTTT
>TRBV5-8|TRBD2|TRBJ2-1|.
CASERGLVFSNEQFF
TGTGCCAGCGAAAGGGGACTAGTATTTTCCAATGAGCAGTTCTTC
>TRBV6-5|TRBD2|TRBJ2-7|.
CASSYSTLREGDEQYF
TGTGCCAGCAGTTACTCGACGCTGCGGGAGGGTGACGAGCAGTACTTC
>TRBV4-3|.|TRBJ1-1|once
CASSTGTEAFF
TGCGCCAGCAGTACCGGCACTGAAGCTTTCTTT
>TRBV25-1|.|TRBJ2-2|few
CASSEWSSGGELFF
TGTGCCAGCAGTGAATGGTCTAGTGGCGGGGAGCTGTTTTTT
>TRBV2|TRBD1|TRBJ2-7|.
CASSELGTGAYEQYF
TGTGCCAGCAGTGAATTGGGGACAGGAGCCTACGAGCAGTACTTC
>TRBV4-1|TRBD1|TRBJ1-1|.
CASSPQQGADTEAFF
TGCGCCAGCAGCCCACAGCAGGGGGCCGACACTGAAGCTTTCTTT
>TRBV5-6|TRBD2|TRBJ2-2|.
CASSLASGSSGELFF
TGTGCCAGCAGCTTGGCTAGCGGGAGTTCCGGGGAGCTGTTTTTT
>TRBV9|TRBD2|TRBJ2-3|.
CATQPGLGGTDTQYF
TGTGCCACTCAACCGGGACTAGGGGGGACAGATACGCAGTATTTT
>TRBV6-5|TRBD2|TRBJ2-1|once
CASSGTSGSNEQFF
TGTGCCAGCAGCGGGACTAGCGGATCGAATGAGCAGTTCTTC
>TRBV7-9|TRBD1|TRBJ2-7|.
CASSFLTGGAVNEQYF
TGTGCCAGCAGCTTTTTGACAGGGGGCGCGGTCAACGAGCAGTACTTC
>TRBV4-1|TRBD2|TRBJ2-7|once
CASSQEGSGGPVFEQYF
TGCGCCAGCAGCCAAGAGGGATCGGGAGGGCCGGTTTTCGAGCAGTACTTC
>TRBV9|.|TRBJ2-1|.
CASSPQGPAGNEQFF
TGTGCCAGCAGCCCCCAGGGACCAGCGGGCAATGAGCAGTTCTTC